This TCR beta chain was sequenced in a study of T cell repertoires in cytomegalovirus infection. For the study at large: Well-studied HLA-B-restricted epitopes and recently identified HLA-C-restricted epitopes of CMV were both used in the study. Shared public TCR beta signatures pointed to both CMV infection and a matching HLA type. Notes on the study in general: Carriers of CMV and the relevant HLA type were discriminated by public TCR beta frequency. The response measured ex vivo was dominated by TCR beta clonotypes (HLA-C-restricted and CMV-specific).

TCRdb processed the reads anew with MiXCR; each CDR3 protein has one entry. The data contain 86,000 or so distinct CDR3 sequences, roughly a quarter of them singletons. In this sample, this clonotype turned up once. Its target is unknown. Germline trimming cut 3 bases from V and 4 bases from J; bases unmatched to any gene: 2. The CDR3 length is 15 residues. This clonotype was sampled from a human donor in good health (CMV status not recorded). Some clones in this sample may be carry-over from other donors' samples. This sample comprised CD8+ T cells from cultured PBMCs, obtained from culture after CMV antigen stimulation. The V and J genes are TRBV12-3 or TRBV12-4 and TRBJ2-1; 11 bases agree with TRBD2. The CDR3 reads CASSFGTSGYNEQFF. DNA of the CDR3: TGTGCCAGCAGTTTTGGGACTAGCGGATACAATGAGCAGTTCTTC.